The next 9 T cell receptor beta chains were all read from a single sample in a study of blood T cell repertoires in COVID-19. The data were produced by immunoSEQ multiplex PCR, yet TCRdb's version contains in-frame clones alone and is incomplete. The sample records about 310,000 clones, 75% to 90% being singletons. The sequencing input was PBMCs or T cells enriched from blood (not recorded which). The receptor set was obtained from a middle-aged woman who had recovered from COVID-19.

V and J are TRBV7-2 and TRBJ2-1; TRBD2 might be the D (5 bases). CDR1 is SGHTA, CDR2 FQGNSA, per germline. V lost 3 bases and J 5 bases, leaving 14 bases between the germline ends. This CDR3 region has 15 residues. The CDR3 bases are TGTGCCAGCAGCTTTACGAGAGGGCCCCACAATGAGCAGTTCTTC. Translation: CASSFTRGPHNEQFF.

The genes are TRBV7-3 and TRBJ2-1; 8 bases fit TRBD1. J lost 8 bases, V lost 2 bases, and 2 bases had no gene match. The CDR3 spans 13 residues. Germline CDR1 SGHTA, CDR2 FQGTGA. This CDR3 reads CASSLSGGYEQFF. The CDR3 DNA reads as TGTGCCAGCAGCTTATCAGGGGGCTATGAGCAGTTCTTC.

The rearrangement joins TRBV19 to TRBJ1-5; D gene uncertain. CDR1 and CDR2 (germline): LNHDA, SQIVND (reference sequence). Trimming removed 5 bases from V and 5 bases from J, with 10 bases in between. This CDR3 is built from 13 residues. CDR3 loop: CASSLNKDQPQHF. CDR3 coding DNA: TGTGCCAGTAGTCTCAACAAAGATCAGCCCCAGCATTTT.

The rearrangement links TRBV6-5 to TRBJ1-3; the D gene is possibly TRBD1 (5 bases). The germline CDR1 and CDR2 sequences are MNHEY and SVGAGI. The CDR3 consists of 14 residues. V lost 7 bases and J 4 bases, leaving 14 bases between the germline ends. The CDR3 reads CASTPGQGGNTIYF. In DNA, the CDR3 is TGTGCCAGCACCCCAGGGCAGGGAGGAAACACCATATATTTT.

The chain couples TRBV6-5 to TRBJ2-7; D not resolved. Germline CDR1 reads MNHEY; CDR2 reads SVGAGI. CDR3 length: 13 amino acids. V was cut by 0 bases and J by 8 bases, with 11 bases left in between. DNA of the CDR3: TGTGCCAGCAGTTACTCGCGGAACCTGCAGCAGTACTTC. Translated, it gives CASSYSRNLQQYF.

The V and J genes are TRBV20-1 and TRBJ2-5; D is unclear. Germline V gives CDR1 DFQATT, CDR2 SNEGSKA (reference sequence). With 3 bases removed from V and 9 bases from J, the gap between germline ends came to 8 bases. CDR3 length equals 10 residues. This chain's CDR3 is CSASSLAQYF. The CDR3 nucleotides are TGCAGTGCTAGTAGCCTTGCCCAGTACTTC.

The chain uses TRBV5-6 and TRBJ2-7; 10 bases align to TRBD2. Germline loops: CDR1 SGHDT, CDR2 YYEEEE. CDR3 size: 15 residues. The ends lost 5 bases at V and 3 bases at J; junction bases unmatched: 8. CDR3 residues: CASSSASGRIYEQYF. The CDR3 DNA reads TGTGCCAGCAGTTCTGCTAGCGGGAGAATCTACGAGCAGTACTTC.

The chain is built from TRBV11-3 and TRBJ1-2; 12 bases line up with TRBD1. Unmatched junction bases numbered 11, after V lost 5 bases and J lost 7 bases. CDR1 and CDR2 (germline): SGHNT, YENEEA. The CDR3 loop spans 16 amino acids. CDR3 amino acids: CASSQTGTGGWLGYTF. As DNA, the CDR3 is TGTGCCAGCAGCCAAACCGGGACAGGGGGCTGGCTTGGCTACACCTTC.

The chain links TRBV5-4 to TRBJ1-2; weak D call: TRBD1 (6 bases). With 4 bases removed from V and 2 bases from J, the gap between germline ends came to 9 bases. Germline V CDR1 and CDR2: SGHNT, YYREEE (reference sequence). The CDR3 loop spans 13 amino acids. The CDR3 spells CASSGGLNYGYTF. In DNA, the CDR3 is TGTGCCAGCAGCGGGGGCCTAAACTATGGCTACACCTTC.